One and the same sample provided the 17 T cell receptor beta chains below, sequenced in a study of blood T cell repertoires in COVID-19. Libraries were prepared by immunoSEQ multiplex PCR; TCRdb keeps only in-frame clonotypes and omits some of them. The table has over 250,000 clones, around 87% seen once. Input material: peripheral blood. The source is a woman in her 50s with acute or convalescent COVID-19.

The CDR3 region is CASSIFPGTSGGSTDTQYF. The CDR3 bases are TGTGCCAGCAGCATCTTCCCGGGGACTAGCGGGGGAAGCACAGATACGCAGTATTTT. The chain employs TRBV9 and TRBJ2-3, with 14 bases lining up with TRBD2. Germline lookup yields CDR1 SGDLS and CDR2 YYNGEE. V lost 4 bases, J lost 0 bases, and 10 bases stayed unmatched. This CDR3 has 19 residues.

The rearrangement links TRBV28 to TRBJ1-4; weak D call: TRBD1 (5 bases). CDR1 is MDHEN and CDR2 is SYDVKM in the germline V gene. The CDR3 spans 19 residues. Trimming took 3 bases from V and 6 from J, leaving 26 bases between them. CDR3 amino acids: CASSFFALKGVSNYEKLFF. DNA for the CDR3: TGTGCCAGCAGTTTTTTTGCTTTGAAAGGGGTTTCTAACTATGAAAAACTGTTTTTT.

The DNA for the CDR3 is TGTGCCAGCAGCACAGATGGGGGAGGGGAGACCCAGTACTTC. This encodes CASSTDGGGETQYF. The chain has TRBV7-9 and TRBJ2-5; 7 bases are shared with TRBD2. Germline V lookup: CDR1 SEHNR, CDR2 FQNEAQ (reference sequence). CDR3 size: 14 residues. V was pared by 5 bases and J by 5 bases, with 8 bases of the junction left unmatched. The full variable domain, rest sourced from reference TRBV7-9 and TRBJ2-5, is DTGVSQNPRHKITKRGQNVTFRCDPISEHNRLYWYRQTLGQGPEFLTYFQNEAQLEKSRLLSDRFSAERPKGSFSTLEIQRTEQGDSAMYLCASSTDGGGETQYFGPGTRLLVL.

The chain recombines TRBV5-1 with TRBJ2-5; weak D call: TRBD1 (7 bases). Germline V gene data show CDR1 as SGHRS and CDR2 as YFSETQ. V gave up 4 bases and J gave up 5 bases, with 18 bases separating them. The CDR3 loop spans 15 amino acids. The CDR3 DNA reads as TGCGCCAGCAGCGGAGGGGGCCGGAGGCAGGAGACCCAGTACTTC. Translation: CASSGGGRRQETQYF.

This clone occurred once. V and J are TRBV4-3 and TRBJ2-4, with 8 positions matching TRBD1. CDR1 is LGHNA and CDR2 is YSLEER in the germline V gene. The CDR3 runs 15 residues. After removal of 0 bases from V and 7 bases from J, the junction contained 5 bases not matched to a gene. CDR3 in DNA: TGCGCCAGCAGCCAAGAAGTCCAGGGGGCGAACATTCAGTACTTC. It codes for CASSQEVQGANIQYF.

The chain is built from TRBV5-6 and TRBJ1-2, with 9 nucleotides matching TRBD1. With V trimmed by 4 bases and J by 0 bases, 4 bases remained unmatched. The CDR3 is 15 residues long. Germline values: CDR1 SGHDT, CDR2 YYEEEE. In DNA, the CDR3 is TGTGCCAGCAGCCCCTGGGACAGGGCTAACTATGGCTACACCTTC. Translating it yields CASSPWDRANYGYTF.

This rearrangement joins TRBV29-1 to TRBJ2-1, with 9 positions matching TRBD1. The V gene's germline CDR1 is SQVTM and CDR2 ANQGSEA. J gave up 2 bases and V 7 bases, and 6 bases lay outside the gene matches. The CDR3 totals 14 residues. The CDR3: CSAIQGAAYNEQFF. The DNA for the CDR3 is TGCAGCGCCATACAGGGGGCTGCCTACAATGAGCAGTTCTTC.

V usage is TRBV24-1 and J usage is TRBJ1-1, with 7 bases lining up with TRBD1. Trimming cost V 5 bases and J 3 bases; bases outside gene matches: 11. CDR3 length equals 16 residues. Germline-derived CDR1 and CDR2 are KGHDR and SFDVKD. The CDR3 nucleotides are TGTGCCACCAGTGCCTCAGGGGTGCAGGGGGACACTGAAGCTTTCTTT. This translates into CATSASGVQGDTEAFF.

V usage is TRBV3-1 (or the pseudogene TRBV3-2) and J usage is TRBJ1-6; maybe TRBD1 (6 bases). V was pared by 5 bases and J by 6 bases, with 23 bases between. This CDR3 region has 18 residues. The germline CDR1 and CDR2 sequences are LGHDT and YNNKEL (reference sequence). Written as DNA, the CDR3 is TGTGCCAGCAGCTCTCCCCGGGACAACCTAGGGGCTAATTCACCCCTCCACTTT. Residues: CASSSPRDNLGANSPLHF.

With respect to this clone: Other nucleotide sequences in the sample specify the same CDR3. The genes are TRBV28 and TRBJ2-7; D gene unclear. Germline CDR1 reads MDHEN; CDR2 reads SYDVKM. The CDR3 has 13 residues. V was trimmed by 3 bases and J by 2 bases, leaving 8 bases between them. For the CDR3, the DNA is TGTGCCAGCAGTTTGACTGGCACCTACGAGCAGTACTTC. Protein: CASSLTGTYEQYF. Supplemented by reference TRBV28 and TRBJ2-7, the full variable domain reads DVKVTQSSRYLVKRTGEKVFLECVQDMDHENMFWYRQDPGLGLRLIYFSYDVKMKEKGDIPEGYSVSREKKERFSLILESASTNQTSMYLCASSLTGTYEQYFGPGTRLTVT.

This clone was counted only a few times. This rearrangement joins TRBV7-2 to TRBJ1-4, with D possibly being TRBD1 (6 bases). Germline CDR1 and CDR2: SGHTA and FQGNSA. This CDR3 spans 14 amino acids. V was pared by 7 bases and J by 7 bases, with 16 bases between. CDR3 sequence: CASTLLGAGEKLFF. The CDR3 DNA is TGTGCCAGCACCCTTTTGGGGGCAGGTGAAAAACTGTTTTTT.

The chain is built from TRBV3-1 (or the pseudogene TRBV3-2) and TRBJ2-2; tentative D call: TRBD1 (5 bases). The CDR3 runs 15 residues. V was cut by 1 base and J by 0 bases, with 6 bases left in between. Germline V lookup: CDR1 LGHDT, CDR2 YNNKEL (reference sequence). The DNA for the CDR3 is TGTGCCAGCAGCCAAGGGACACCGAACACCGGGGAGCTGTTTTTT. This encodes CASSQGTPNTGELFF.

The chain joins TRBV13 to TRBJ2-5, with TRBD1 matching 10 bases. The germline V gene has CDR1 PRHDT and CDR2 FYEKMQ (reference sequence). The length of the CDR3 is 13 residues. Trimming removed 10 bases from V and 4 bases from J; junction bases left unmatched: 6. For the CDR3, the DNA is TGTGCCACCGGGACAGGGGCGGTAGAGACCCAGTACTTC. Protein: CATGTGAVETQYF.

The CDR3 protein is CASSQVGQPGYGYTF. As DNA, the CDR3 is TGTGCCAGCAGCCAAGTCGGACAGCCCGGGTATGGCTACACCTTC. The chain uses TRBV4-2 and TRBJ1-2, with D perhaps matching TRBD1 (6 bases). Germline CDR1 and CDR2: LGHNA and YNFKEQ. CDR3 size: 15 residues. Between the trimmed V and J ends, which lost 1 base and 5 bases, there was a span of 14 bases.

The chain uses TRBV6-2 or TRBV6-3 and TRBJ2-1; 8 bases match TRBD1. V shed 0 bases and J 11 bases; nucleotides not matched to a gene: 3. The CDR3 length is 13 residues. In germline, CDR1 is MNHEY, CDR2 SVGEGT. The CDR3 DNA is TGTGCCAGCAGTTACTCGGACAGGGCGCAGCAGTTCTTC. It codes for CASSYSDRAQQFF.

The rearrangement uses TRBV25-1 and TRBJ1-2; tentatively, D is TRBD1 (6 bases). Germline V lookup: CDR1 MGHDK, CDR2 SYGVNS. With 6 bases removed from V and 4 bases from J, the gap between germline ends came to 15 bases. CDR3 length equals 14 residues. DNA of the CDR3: TGTGCCAGCAGCACGGGGGGGACATTCTATGGCTACACCTTC. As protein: CASSTGGTFYGYTF.

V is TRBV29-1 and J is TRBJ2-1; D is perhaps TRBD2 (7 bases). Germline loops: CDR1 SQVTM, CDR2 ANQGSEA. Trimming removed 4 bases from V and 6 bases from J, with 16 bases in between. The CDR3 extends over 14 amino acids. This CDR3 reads CSVGGGVPGNEQFF. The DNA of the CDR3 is TGCAGCGTTGGAGGGGGGGTTCCGGGCAATGAGCAGTTCTTC.